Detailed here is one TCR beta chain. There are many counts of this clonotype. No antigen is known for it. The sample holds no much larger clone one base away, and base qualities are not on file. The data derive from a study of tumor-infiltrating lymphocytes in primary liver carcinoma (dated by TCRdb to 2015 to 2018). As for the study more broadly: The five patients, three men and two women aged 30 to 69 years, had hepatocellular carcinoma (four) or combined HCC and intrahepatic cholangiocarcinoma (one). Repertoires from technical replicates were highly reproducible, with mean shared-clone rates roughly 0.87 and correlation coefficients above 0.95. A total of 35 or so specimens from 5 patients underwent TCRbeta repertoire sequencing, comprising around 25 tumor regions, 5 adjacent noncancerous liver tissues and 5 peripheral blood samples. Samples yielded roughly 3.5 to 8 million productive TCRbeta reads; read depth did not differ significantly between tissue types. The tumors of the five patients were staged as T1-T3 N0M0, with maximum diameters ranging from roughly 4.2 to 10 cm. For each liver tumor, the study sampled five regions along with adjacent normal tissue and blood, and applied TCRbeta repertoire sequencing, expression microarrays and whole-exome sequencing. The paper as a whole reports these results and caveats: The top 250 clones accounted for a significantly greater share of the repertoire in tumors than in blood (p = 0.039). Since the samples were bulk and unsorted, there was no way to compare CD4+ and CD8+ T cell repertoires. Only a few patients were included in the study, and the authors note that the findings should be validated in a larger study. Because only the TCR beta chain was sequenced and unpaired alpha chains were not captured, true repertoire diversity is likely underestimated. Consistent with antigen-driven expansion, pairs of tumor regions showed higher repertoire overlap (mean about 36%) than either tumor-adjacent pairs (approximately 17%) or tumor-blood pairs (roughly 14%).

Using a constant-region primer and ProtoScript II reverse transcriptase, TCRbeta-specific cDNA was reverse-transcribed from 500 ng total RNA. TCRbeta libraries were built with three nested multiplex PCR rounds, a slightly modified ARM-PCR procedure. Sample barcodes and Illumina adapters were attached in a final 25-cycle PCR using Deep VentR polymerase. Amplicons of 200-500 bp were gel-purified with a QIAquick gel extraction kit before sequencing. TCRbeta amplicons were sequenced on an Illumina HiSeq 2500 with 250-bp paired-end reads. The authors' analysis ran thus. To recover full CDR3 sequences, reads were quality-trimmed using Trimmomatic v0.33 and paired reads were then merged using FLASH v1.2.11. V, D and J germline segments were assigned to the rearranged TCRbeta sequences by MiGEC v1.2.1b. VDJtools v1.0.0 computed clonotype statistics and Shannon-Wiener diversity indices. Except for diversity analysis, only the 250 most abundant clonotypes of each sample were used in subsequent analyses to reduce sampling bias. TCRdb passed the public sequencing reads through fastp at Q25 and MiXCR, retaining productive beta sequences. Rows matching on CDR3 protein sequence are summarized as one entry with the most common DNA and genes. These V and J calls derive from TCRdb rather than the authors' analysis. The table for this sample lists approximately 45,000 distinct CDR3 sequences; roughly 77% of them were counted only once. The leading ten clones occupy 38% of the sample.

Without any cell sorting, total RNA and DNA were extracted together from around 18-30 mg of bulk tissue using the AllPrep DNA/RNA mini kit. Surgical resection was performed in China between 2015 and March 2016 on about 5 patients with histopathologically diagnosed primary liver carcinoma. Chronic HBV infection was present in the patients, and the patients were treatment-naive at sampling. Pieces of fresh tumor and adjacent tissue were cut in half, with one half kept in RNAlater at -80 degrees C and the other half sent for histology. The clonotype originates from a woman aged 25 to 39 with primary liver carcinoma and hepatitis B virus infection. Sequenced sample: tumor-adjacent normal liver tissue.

The DNA sequence is given as TGTGCCAGCAGCCCCGCCGGGGAGGGGGGCACTGAAGCTTTCTTT. This encodes CASSPAGEGGTEAFF. The chain is encoded by TRBV13 joined to TRBJ1-1; the D segment could be TRBD1, given 6 matching bases. The V end loses 5 bases and the J end loses 4 bases, and a stretch of 17 bases separates them. CDR1 and CDR2, per the germline V gene (reference sequence), are PRHDT and FYEKMQ. Its CDR3 holds 15 amino acids, cysteine through phenylalanine. The retained sequence is limited to the CDR3, 45 bases, with the frame set at the first base.